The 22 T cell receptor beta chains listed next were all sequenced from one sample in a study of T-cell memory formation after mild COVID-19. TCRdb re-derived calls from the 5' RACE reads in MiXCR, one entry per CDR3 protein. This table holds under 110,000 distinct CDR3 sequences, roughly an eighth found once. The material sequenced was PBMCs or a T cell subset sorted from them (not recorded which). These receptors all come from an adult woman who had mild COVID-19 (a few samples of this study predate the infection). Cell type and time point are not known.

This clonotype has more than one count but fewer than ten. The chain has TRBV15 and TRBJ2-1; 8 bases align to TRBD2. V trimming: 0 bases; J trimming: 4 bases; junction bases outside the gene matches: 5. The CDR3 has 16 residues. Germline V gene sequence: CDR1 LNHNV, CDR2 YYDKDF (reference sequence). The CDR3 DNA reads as TGTGCCACCAGCAGAGATGCTAGCGGGTTATACAATGAGCAGTTCTTC. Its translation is CATSRDASGLYNEQFF.

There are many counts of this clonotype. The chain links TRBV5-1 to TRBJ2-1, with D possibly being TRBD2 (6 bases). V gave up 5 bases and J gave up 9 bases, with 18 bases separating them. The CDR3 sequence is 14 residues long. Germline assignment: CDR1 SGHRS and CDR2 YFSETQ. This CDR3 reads CASRSRGSLGEQFF. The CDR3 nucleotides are TGCGCCAGCAGGTCCCGGGGGAGCCTTGGTGAGCAGTTCTTC.

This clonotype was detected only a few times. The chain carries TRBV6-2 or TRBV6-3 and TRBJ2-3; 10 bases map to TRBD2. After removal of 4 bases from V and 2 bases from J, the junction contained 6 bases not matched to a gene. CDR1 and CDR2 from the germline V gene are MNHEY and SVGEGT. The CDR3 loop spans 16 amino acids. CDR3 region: CASSLRLAGITDTQYF. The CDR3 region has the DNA TGTGCCAGCAGTTTAAGACTAGCGGGTATCACAGATACGCAGTATTTT.

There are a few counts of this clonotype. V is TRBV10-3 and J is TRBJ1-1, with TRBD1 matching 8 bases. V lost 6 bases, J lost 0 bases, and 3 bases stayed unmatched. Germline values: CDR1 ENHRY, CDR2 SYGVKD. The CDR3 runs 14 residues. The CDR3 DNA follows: TGTGCCATCAGAGTGACAGGGGTGAACACTGAAGCTTTCTTT. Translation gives CAIRVTGVNTEAFF.

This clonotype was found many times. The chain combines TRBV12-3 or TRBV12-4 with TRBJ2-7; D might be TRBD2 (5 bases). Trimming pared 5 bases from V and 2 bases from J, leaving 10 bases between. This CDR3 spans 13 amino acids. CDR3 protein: CASSNLGTYEQYF. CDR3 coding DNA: TGTGCCAGCAGTAACCTCGGGACCTACGAGCAGTACTTC.

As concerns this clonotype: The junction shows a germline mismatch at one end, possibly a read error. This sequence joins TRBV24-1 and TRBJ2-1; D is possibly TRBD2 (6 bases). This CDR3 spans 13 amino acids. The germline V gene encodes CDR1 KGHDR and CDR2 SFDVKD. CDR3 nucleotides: TGTGCCACCAGTGATTTGCGGGAGAAGCGCGTGTGCTTC. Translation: CATSDLREKRVCF.

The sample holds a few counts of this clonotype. In nucleotides, the CDR3 is TGTGCCAGCAGCTTAGTGCGGGACAGGGTATACAATGAGCAGTTCTTC. Translated, it gives CASSLVRDRVYNEQFF. The chain combines TRBV7-9 with TRBJ2-1, with TRBD1 matching over 9 bases. This CDR3 region has 16 residues. Trimming removed 1 base from V and 4 bases from J; junction bases left unmatched: 5. CDR1 and CDR2 from the germline V gene are SEHNR and FQNEAQ (reference sequence). The complete variable domain, with remaining parts taken from reference TRBV7-9 and TRBJ2-1, reads DTGVSQNPRHKITKRGQNVTFRCDPISEHNRLYWYRQTLGQGPEFLTYFQNEAQLEKSRLLSDRFSAERPKGSFSTLEIQRTEQGDSAMYLCASSLVRDRVYNEQFFGPGTRLTVL.

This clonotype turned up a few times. The CDR3 nucleotides are TGTGCCACCAGTGGGGATAGCAATCAGCCCCAGCATTTT. This translates into CATSGDSNQPQHF. The chain is built from TRBV24-1 and TRBJ1-5; D unclear. Per germline, CDR1 KGHDR and CDR2 SFDVKD. The CDR3 is made up of 13 amino acids. The V end was cut by 5 bases, the J end by 0 bases, with 4 bases between.

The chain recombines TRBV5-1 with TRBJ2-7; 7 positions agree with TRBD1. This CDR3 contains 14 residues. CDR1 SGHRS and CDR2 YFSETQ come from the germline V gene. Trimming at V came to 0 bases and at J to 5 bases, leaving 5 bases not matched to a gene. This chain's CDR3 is CASSLGQGTNEQYF. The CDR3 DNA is TGCGCCAGCAGCTTGGGACAGGGTACCAACGAGCAGTACTTC.

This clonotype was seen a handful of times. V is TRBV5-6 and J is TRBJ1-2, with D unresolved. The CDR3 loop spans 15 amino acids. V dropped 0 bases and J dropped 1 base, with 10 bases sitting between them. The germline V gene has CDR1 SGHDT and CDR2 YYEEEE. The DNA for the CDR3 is TGTGCCAGCAGCTTGGGCGGCGCGGATAACTATGGCTACACCTTC. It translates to CASSLGGADNYGYTF.

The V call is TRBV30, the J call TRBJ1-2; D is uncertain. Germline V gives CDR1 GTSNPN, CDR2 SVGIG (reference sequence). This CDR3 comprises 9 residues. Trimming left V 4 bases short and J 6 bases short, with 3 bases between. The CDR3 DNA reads TGTGCCTGGACCGATGGCTACACCTTC. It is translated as CAWTDGYTF.

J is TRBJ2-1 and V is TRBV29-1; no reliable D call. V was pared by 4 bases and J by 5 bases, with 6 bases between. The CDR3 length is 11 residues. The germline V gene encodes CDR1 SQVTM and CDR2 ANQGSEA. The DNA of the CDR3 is TGCAGCGTTGTAGCAAACAATGAGCAGTTCTTC. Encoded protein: CSVVANNEQFF.

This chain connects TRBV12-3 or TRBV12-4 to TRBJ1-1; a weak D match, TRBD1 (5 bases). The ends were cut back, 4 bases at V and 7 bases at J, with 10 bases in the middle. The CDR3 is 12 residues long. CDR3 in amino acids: CASSWGTVEAFF. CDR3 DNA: TGTGCCAGCAGTTGGGGGACTGTTGAAGCTTTCTTT.

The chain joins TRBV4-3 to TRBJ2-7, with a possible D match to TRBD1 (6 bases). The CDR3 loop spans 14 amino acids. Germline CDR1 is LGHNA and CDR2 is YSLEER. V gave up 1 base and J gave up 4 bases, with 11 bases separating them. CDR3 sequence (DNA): TGCGCCAGCAGCCAAGGGGGGCAGGGATACGAGCAGTACTTC. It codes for CASSQGGQGYEQYF.

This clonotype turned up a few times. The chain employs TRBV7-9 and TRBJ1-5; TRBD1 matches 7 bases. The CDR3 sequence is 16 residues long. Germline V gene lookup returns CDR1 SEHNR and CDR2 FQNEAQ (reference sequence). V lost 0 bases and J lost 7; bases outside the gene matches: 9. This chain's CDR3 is CASSLAHPGGGQPQHF. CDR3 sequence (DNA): TGTGCCAGCAGCTTAGCGCATCCAGGGGGAGGACAGCCCCAGCATTTT.

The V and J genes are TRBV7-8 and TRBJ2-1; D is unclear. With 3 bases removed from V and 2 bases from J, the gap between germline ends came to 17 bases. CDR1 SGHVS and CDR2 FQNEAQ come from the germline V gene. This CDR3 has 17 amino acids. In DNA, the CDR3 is TGTGCCAGCAGCTTTGGGAAACACGGAGTAACCTACAATGAGCAGTTCTTC. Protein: CASSFGKHGVTYNEQFF.

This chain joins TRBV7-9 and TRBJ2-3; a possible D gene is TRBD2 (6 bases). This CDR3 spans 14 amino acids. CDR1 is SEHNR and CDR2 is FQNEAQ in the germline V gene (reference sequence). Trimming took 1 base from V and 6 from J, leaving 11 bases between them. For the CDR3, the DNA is TGTGCCAGCAGCTTAGGAGCTAGCGCGGATACGCAGTATTTT. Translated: CASSLGASADTQYF.

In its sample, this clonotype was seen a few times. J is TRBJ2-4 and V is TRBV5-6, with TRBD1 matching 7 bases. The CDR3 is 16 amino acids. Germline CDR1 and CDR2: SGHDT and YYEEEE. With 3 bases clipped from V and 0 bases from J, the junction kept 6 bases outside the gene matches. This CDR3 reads CASSYDRAGAKNIQYF. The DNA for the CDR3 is TGTGCCAGCAGCTACGACAGGGCGGGAGCCAAAAACATTCAGTACTTC.

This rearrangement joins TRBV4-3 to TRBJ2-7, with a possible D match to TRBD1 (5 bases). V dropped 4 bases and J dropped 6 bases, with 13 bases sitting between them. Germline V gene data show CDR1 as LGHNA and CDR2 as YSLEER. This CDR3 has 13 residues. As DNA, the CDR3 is TGCGCCAGCAGCCCTAGAGGAACAGGCGAGCAGTACTTC. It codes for CASSPRGTGEQYF.

The CDR3 DNA reads as TGCGCCAGCAGCTTCAGGGGAGGCACCTACGAGCAGTACTTC. Its protein product is CASSFRGGTYEQYF. V is TRBV5-1 and J is TRBJ2-7, with D tentatively TRBD1 or TRBD2 (6 bases each). CDR3 length equals 14 residues. V lost 2 bases and J 2 bases, leaving 11 bases between the germline ends. Germline assignment: CDR1 SGHRS and CDR2 YFSETQ.

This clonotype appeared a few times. The CDR3 DNA sequence: TGTGCCAGTAGGAGCGGGAGCCTCTCCTACGAGCAGTACTTC. Amino acid sequence: CASRSGSLSYEQYF. V and J are TRBV19 and TRBJ2-7; 8 nucleotides match TRBD2. The CDR3 runs 14 residues. Germline V gives CDR1 LNHDA, CDR2 SQIVND (reference sequence). The V and J ends lost 6 bases and 0 bases, in that order; junction bases with no gene match: 4.

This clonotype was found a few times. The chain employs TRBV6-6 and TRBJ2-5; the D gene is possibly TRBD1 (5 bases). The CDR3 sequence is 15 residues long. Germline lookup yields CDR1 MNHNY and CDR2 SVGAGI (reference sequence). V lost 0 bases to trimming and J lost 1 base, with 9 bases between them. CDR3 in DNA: TGTGCCAGCAGTTACTCGACAGAGGTCCAAGAGACCCAGTACTTC. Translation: CASSYSTEVQETQYF.